This TCR beta chain was obtained from a study of monozygotic twins with inflammatory bowel disease. Overall study results and limits: Lower TCRbeta diversity (inverse Simpson) was seen in IBD patients than in healthy co-twins.

The CDR3 is made up of 16 amino acids. Germline CDR1 reads MNHEY; CDR2 reads SMNVEV (reference sequence). One blood sample of 2.5 ml was taken from each donor. Researchers used template switching to add UMIs featuring a 6-nucleotide sample barcode. TCRdb processed the 5' RACE reads again and assigns one entry to each CDR3 protein, with no DNA. The repertoire table contains some 440,000 distinct CDR3 sequences. Comment on this clonotype: Its matching antigen is unknown.

Sequencing used blood. This sequence was found in a human donor with ulcerative colitis or Crohn's disease, or a healthy co-twin of an affected twin (not recorded which). The chain recombines TRBV27 with TRBJ2-2; TCRdb picks TRBD2, but there is no DNA to check that call. The CDR3 sequence is CASQQLAGKNTGELFF.